The 8 T cell receptor beta chains reported below all come from one sample, sequenced in a study of neurological immune-mediated disorders. MiXCR, run by TCRdb on the 5' RACE reads, gives a single entry per CDR3 protein. The sample holds over 65,000 distinct CDR3 sequences; 2.6% are singletons and the top ten take over 0.95%. Sequencing was performed on PBMCs. The receptors were gathered from a woman in her twenties or thirties with multiple sclerosis.

This clonotype has at least ten counts. The rearrangement uses TRBV20-1 and TRBJ2-5, with TRBD1 identical over 7 bases. The ends lost 5 bases at V and 4 bases at J; junction bases unmatched: 4. The CDR3 has 12 residues. The germline V gene encodes CDR1 DFQATT and CDR2 SNEGSKA (reference sequence). CDR3 sequence reads: CSAEGAGETQYF. The CDR3 DNA reads TGCAGTGCTGAGGGGGCCGGAGAGACCCAGTACTTC.

This clonotype was recorded at least ten times. The genes are TRBV12-3 or TRBV12-4 and TRBJ1-1; D remains unclear. With 2 bases removed from V and 7 bases from J, the gap between germline ends came to 5 bases. The CDR3 spans 11 residues. Written as DNA, the CDR3 is TGTGCCAGCAGTTTAAAGAGTGAAGCTTTCTTT. This gives the protein CASSLKSEAFF.

This clonotype was found many times. The rearrangement links TRBV6-2 or TRBV6-3 to TRBJ2-7, with no clear D. Trimming took 6 bases from V and 2 from J, leaving 14 bases between them. Germline CDR1 is MNHEY and CDR2 is SVGEGT. CDR3 length: 14 amino acids. In DNA form, the CDR3 reads TGTGCCAGCAGGAGCCCCGTGGTAACCTACGAGCAGTACTTC. This translates into CASRSPVVTYEQYF.

This clonotype was detected many times. The junction and the germline gene differ at one end; a read error may be behind it. The chain is built from TRBV7-2 and TRBJ1-2; D is undetermined. The CDR3 totals 13 residues. CDR1 and CDR2 (germline): SGHTA, FQGNSA. CDR3 region: CASSERPDSKGSF. The CDR3 region has the DNA TGTGCCAGCAGCGAAAGACCGGACTCAAAGGGCTCCTTC.

This clonotype has at least ten counts. The chain recombines TRBV9 with TRBJ1-4; TRBD1 agrees at 7 bases. After removal of 3 bases from V and 0 bases from J, the junction contained 2 bases not matched to a gene. Germline assignment: CDR1 SGDLS and CDR2 YYNGEE. The CDR3 loop spans 15 amino acids. The chain's CDR3 is CASSEGTATNEKLFF. CDR3 nucleotides: TGTGCCAGCAGCGAGGGGACAGCAACTAATGAAAAACTGTTTTTT.

This clonotype was seen many times. This chain joins TRBV5-1 and TRBJ2-1; 13 bases align to TRBD2. Trimming at V came to 4 bases and at J to 0 bases, leaving 4 bases not matched to a gene. Germline V gene sequence: CDR1 SGHRS, CDR2 YFSETQ. CDR3 length: 17 amino acids. CDR3 nucleotides: TGCGCCAGCAGCGCTACTAGCGGGAGGGTCTCCTACAATGAGCAGTTCTTC. Residues: CASSATSGRVSYNEQFF.

This clonotype occurred many times. This rearrangement joins TRBV3-1 to TRBJ2-1, with D perhaps TRBD1 or TRBD2 (5 bases each). Germline-derived CDR1 and CDR2 are LGHDT and YNNKEL (reference sequence). Trimming took off 3 bases at V and 8 bases at J, with 23 bases between the two ends. CDR3 length: 17 amino acids. DNA for the CDR3: TGTGCCAGCAGCCACGAGGGGACCCTCCGGATGAGTGATGAGCAGTTCTTC. Its protein is CASSHEGTLRMSDEQFF.

In its sample, this clonotype was seen many times. The chain links TRBV9 to TRBJ2-5; no definite D call. Trimming stripped 4 bases from V and 5 bases from J, with 18 bases between. Germline V gene data show CDR1 as SGDLS and CDR2 as YYNGEE. CDR3 length: 15 residues. Here the CDR3 reads CASSPRWAPGETQYF. CDR3 bases: TGTGCCAGCAGCCCTAGATGGGCTCCGGGCGAGACCCAGTACTTC.